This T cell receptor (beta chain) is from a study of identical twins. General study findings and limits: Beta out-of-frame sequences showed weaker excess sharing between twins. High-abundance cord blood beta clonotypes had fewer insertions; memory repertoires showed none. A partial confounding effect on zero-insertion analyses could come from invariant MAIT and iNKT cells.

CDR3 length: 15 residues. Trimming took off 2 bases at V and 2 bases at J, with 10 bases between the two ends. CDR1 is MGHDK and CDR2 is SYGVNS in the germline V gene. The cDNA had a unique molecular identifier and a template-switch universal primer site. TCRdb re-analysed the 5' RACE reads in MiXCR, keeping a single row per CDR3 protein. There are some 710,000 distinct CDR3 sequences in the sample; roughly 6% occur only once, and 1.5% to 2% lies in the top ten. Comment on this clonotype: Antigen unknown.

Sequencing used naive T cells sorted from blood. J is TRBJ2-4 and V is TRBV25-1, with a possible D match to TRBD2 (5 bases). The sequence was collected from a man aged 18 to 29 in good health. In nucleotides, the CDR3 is TGTGCCAGCAGTGAAGGTGGCGGGCCCAAAAACATTCAGTACTTC. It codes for CASSEGGGPKNIQYF.